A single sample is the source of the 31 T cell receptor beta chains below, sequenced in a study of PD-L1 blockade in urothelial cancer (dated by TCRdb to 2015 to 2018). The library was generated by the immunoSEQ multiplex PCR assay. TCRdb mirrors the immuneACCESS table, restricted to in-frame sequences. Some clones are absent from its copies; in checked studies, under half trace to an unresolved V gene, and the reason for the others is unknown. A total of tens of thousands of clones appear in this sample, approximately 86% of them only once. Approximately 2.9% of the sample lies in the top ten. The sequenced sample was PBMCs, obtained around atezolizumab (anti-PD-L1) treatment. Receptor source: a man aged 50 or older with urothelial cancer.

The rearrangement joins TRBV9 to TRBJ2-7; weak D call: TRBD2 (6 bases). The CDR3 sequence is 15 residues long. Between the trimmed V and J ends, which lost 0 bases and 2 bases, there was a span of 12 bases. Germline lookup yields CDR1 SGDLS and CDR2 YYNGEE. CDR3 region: CASSVGVSGAYEQYF. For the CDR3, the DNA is TGTGCCAGCAGCGTAGGGGTTAGCGGAGCCTACGAGCAGTACTTC.

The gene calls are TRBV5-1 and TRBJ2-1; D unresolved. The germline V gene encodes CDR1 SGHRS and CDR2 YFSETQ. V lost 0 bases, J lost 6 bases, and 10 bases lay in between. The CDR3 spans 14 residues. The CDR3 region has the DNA TGCGCCAGCAGCTTGGATGGTGCTAGCAATGAGCAGTTCTTC. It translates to CASSLDGASNEQFF.

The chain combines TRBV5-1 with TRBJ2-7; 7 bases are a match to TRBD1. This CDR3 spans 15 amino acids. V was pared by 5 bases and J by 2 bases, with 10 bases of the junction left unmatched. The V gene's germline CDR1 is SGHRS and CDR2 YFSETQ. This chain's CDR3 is CASSSPDRVAYEQYF. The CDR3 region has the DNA TGCGCCAGCAGTTCCCCTGACAGGGTGGCCTACGAGCAGTACTTC. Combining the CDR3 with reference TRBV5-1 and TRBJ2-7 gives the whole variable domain KAGVTQTPRYLIKTRGQQVTLSCSPISGHRSVSWYQQTPGQGLQFLFEYFSETQRNKGNFPGRFSGRQFSNSRSEMNVSTLELGDSALYLCASSSPDRVAYEQYFGPGTRLTVT.

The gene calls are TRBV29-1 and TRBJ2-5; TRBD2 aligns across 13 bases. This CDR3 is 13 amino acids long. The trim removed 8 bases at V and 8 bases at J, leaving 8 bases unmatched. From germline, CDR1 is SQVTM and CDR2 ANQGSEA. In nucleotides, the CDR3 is TGCAGCTGGACTAGCGGGAGTTATGGCACCCAGTACTTC. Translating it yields CSWTSGSYGTQYF.

The CDR3 reads CASSSGTGGYQPQHF. The CDR3 DNA reads TGTGCCAGCAGTTCCGGGACAGGGGGCTATCAGCCCCAGCATTTT. The chain recombines TRBV28 with TRBJ1-5; TRBD1 matches 12 bases. This CDR3 spans 15 amino acids. The V gene end was trimmed by 4 bases and the J gene end by 5 bases; junction bases not matched to a gene: 3. Germline lookup yields CDR1 MDHEN and CDR2 SYDVKM.

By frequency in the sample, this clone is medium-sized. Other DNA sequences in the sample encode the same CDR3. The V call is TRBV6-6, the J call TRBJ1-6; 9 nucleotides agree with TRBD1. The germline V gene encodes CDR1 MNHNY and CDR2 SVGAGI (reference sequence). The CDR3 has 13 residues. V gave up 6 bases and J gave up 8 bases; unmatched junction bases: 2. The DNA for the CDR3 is TGTGCCAGCAGGGACAGGGGTGATTCACCCCTCCACTTT. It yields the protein CASRDRGDSPLHF.

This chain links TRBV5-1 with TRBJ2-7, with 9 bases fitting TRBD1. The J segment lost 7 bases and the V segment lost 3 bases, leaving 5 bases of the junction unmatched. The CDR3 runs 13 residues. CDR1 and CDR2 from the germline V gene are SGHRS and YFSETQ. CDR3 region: CASSWGQGQEQYF. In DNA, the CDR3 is TGCGCCAGCAGCTGGGGACAGGGCCAGGAGCAGTACTTC.

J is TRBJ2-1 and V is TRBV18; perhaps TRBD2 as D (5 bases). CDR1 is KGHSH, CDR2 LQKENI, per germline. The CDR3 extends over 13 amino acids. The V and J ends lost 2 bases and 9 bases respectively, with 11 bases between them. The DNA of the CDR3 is TGTGCCAGCTCACCAGGAGGCCGGTCTGAGCAGTTCTTC. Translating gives CASSPGGRSEQFF.

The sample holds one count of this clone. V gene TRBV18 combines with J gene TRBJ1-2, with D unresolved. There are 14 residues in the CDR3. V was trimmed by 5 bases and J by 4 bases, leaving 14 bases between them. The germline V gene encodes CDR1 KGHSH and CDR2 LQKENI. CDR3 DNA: TGTGCCAGCTCATCCTACTCCGTTACCTATGGCTACACCTTC. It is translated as CASSSYSVTYGYTF.

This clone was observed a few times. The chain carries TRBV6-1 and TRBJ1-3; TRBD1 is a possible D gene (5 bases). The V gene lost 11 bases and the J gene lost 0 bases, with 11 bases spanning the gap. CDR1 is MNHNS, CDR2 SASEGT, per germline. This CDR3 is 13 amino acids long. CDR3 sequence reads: CAGAVSSGNTIYF. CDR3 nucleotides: TGTGCCGGGGCGGTGTCCTCTGGAAACACCATATATTTT.

CDR3 coding DNA: TGCGCCAGCAGCTTGGTGGGAATCGGGGGCACCGGGGAGCTGTTTTTT. It translates to CASSLVGIGGTGELFF. This chain joins TRBV5-1 and TRBJ2-2; the D gene is possibly TRBD2 (6 bases). The germline gives CDR1 SGHRS, CDR2 YFSETQ. V gave up 0 bases and J gave up 4 bases, with 13 bases separating them. This CDR3 region has 16 residues.

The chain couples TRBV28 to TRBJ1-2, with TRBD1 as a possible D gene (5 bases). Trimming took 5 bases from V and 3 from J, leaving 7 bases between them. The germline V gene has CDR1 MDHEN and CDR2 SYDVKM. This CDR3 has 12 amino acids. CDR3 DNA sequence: TGTGCCAGCAGTCCAGGGTACTATGGCTACACCTTC. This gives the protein CASSPGYYGYTF.

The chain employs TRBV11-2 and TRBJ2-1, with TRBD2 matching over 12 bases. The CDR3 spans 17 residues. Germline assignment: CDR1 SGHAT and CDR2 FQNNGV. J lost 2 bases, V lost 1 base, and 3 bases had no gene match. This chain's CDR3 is CASSLASSGRAYNEQFF. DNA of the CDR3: TGTGCCAGCAGCTTAGCGTCTAGCGGGAGGGCCTACAATGAGCAGTTCTTC.

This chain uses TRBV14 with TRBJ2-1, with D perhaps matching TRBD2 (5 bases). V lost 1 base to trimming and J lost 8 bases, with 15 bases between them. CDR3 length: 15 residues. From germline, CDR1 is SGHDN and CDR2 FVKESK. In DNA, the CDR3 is TGTGCCAGCAGCCAAGGAAACGTCCGGCGGGATGAGCAGTTCTTC. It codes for CASSQGNVRRDEQFF.

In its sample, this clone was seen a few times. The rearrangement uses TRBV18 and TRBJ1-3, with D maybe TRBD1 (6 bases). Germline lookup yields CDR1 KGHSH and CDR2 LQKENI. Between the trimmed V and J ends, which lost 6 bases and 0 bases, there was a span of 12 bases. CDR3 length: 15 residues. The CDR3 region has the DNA TGTGCCAGCTCCCCGGACAGATCCTCTGGAAACACCATATATTTT. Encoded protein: CASSPDRSSGNTIYF.

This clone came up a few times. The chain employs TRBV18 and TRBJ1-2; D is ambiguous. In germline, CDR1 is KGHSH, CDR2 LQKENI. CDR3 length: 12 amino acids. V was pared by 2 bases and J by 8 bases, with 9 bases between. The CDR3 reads CASSPTRGGYTF. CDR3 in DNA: TGTGCCAGCTCACCAACCCGAGGGGGCTACACCTTC.

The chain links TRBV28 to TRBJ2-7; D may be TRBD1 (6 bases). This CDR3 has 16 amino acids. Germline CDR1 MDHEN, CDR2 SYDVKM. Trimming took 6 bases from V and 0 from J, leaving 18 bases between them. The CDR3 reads CASRPPPGHRSYEQYF. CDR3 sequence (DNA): TGTGCCAGCAGGCCTCCTCCGGGACACCGCTCCTACGAGCAGTACTTC.

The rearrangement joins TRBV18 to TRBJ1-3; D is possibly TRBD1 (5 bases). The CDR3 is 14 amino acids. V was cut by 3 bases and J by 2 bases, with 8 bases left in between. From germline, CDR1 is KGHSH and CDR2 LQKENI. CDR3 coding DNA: TGTGCCAGCTCACCGACAGAAGCTGGAAACACCATATATTTT. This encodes CASSPTEAGNTIYF.

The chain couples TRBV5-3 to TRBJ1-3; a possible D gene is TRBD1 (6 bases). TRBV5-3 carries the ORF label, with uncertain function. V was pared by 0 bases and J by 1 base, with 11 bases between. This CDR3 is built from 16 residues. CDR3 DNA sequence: TGTGCCAGAAGCTTGGGGCAGGGGTTTTCTGGAAACACCATATATTTT. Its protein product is CARSLGQGFSGNTIYF.

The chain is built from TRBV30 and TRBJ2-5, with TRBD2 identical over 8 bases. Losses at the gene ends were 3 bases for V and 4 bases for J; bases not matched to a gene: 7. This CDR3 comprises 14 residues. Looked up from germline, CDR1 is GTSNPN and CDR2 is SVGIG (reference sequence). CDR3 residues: CAWRVTAGVETQYF. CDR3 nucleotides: TGTGCCTGGAGGGTTACAGCGGGAGTAGAGACCCAGTACTTC.

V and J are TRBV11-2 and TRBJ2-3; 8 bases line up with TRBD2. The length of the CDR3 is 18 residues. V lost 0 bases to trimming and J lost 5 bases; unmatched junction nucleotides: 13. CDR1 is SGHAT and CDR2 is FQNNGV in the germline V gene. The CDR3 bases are TGTGCCAGCAGCTTAGATTTGTCGGGAGGGCCCCCTCAAGATACGCAGTATTTT. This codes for CASSLDLSGGPPQDTQYF.

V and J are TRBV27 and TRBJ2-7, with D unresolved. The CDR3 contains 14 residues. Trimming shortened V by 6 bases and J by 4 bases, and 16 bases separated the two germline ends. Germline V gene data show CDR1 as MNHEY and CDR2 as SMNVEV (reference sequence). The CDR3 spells CASSPLGSRYEQYF. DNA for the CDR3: TGTGCCAGCAGCCCCCTCGGCAGCAGGTACGAGCAGTACTTC.

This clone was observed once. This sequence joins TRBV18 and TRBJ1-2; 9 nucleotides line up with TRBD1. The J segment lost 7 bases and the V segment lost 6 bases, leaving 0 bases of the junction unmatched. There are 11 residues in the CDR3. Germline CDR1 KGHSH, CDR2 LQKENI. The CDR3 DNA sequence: TGTGCCAGCTCGGGACAGGGTGGCTACACCTTC. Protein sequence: CASSGQGGYTF. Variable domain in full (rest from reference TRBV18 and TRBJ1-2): NAGVMQNPRHLVRRRGQEARLRCSPMKGHSHVYWYRQLPEEGLKFMVYLQKENIIDESGMPKERFSAEFPKEGPSILRIQQVVRGDSAAYFCASSGQGGYTFGSGTRLTVV.

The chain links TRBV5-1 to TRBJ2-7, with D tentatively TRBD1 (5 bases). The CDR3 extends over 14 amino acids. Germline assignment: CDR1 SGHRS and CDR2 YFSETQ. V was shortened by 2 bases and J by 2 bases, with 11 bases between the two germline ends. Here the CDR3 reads CASSFIQGAYEQYF. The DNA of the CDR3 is TGCGCCAGCAGCTTTATTCAGGGTGCCTACGAGCAGTACTTC.

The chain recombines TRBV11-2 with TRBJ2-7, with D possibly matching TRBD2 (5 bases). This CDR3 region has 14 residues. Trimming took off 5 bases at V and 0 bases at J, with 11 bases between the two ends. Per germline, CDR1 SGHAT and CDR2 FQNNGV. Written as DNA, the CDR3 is TGTGCCAGCAGCCTCGGGGAGAGCTCCTACGAGCAGTACTTC. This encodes CASSLGESSYEQYF.

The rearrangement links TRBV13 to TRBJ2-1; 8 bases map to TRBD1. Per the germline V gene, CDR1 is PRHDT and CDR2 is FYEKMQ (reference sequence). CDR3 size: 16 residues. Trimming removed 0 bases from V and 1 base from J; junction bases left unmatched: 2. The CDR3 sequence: CASSLGGQGSYNEQFF. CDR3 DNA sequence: TGTGCCAGCAGCTTAGGTGGACAGGGATCCTACAATGAGCAGTTCTTC.

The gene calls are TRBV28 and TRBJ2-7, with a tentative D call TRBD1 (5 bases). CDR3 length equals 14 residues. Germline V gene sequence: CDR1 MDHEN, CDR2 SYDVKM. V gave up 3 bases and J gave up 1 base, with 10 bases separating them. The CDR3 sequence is CASSFQGLSYEQYF. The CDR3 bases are TGTGCCAGCAGTTTCCAGGGCCTGTCCTACGAGCAGTACTTC.

In DNA form, the CDR3 reads TGTGCCAGCAGCTTAGAGCTTCTAGCGGGAGGGCCGAGCGGAAAGACCCAGTACTTC. Amino acid sequence: CASSLELLAGGPSGKTQYF. The chain combines TRBV7-2 with TRBJ2-5; 12 bases line up with TRBD2. Germline values: CDR1 SGHTA, CDR2 FQGNSA. This CDR3 comprises 19 residues. Unmatched junction bases numbered 15, after V lost 1 base and J lost 6 bases.

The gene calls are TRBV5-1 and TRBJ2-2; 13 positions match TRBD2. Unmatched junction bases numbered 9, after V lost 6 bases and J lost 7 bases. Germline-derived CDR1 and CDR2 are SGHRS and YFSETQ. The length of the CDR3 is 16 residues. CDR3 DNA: TGCGCCAGCAAACGGACTAGCGGGAGCGGCGGCGGGGAGCTGTTTTTT. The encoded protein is CASKRTSGSGGGELFF.

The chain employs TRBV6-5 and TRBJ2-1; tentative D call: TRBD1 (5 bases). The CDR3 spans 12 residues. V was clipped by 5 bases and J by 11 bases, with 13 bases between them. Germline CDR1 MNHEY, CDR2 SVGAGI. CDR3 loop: CASSLRQSKQFF. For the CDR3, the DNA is TGTGCCAGCAGTCTTAGACAGTCTAAGCAGTTCTTC.

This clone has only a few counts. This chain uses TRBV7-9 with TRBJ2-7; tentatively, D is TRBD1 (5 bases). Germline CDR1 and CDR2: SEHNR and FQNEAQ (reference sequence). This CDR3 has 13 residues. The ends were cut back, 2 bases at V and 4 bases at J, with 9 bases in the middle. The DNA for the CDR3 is TGTGCCAGCAGCTTACAGGGAACGTACGAGCAGTACTTC. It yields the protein CASSLQGTYEQYF.